The clone carrying this T cell receptor beta chain has ten or more counts. What it binds is unknown. Breast cancer patients provided tissue from their axillary draining lymph nodes. Per the germline V gene, CDR1 is MNHEY and CDR2 is SMNVEV (reference sequence). Trimming shortened V by 8 bases and J by 0 bases, and 5 bases separated the two germline ends. This CDR3 is 12 amino acids long. Via MiXCR, TCRdb re-called the multiplex PCR reads, giving one row per CDR3 protein. Here the sample spans 150,000 to 200,000 distinct CDR3 sequences, 30% to 35% being singletons. This sample was taken from a study of breast tumors, draining lymph nodes, adjacent tissues. Study results and caveats: Most tumor T cells seemingly derive from lymph node, then expand in tumor. Tumors had less TCR diversity than lymph nodes, more than nontumor tissue.

Sequenced: axillary lymph node tissue. This chain joins TRBV27 and TRBJ1-5; D gene unclear. The source is a female donor with breast cancer. Some clones in this sample may be carry-over from other donors' samples. CDR3 bases: TGTGCCAGCTCTTTTAGCAATCAGCCCCAGCATTTT. Amino acids: CASSFSNQPQHF.